These 32 T cell receptor beta chains came from one sample sequenced in a study of regulatory T cells in long-lasting Graves disease (dated by TCRdb to the early 2020s). In the paper's terms, the time point label means: persistent/refractory GD, antithyroid drugs over 5 years with positive TRAb. RNA was extracted from PBMCs in TRIzol for both TCR sequencing and RNA sequencing. The library came from multiplex PCR. These reads were obtained on an Illumina HiSeq 4000. CDR3 regions were amplified by Arm-PCR with iRepertoire HTBI primers to construct TCR beta libraries. Starting from the raw public reads, TCRdb applied fastp trimming at Q25, assembled clones with MiXCR and retained in-frame beta chains. Each entry merges the rows of one CDR3 protein and shows their most common DNA and genes. The table for this sample lists about 310,000 distinct CDR3 sequences; around a fifth of them were counted only once. The ten largest clones add up to roughly 56% of the sample.

Sequencing used peripheral blood mononuclear cells (PBMCs), obtained when the disease was refractory, from a patient treated with antithyroid drugs. The receptors originated from a female donor with Graves disease.

This clonotype was counted a single time. The junction and the germline gene differ at one end; a read error may be behind it. The V and J genes are TRBV7-2 and TRBJ1-1; D remains unclear. Germline V gives CDR1 SGHTA, CDR2 FQGNSA. CDR3 length equals 14 residues. The CDR3 sequence is CAGSLEGKNTEAFF. CDR3 in DNA: TGTGCCGGCAGCTTAGAAGGGAAGAACACTGAAGCTTTCTTT. Complete variable domain (other parts from reference TRBV7-2 and TRBJ1-1): GAGVSQSPSNKVTEKGKDVELRCDPISGHTALYWYRQSLGQGLEFLIYFQGNSAPDKSGLPSDRFSAERTGGSVSTLTIQRTQQEDSAVYLCAGSLEGKNTEAFFGQGTRLTVV.

The rearrangement uses TRBV19 and TRBJ1-5; no clear D. The CDR3 is 14 residues long. V was cut by 7 bases and J by 4 bases, with 14 bases left in between. Germline CDR1 LNHDA, CDR2 SQIVND (reference sequence). CDR3 DNA sequence: TGTGCCAGTAAGTTTTCAGTGGCGAATCAGCCCCAGCATTTT. Protein product: CASKFSVANQPQHF.

This clonotype was seen many times. The CDR3 nucleotides read TGTGCCAGCAGCGCGCACGCGGGGGAGACCCAGTACTTC. Protein: CASSAHAGETQYF. The chain employs TRBV9 and TRBJ2-5; D may be TRBD2 (6 bases). Germline V CDR1 and CDR2: SGDLS, YYNGEE. The CDR3 has 13 amino acids. V dropped 3 bases and J dropped 5 bases, with 11 bases sitting between them.

V usage is TRBV29-1 and J usage is TRBJ1-3; weak D call: TRBD1 (6 bases). Germline V CDR1 and CDR2: SQVTM, ANQGSEA. Between the trimmed V and J ends, which lost 5 bases and 3 bases, there was a span of 14 bases. The length of the CDR3 is 14 residues. This CDR3 reads CSVRRQDNGNTIYF. The DNA for the CDR3 is TGCAGCGTTCGGAGACAGGATAATGGAAACACCATATATTTT.

Worth noting for this clonotype: Possible read error: a much larger clone is one base away. The conserved final phenylalanine or tryptophan is absent from the CDR3, which likely points to a read error. The chain is built from TRBV20-1 and TRBJ1-1; D uncertain. Deletions cut 6 bases from V and 3 bases from J, with 17 bases between. The CDR3 loop spans 14 amino acids. Germline assignment: CDR1 DFQATT and CDR2 SNEGSKA (reference sequence). The CDR3: CSAPKEDDDTEAFS. CDR3 nucleotide sequence: TGCAGTGCCCCCAAGGAAGACGATGACACTGAAGCTTTCTCT.

This chain uses TRBV5-4 with TRBJ2-2; D is possibly TRBD2 (6 bases). Germline assignment: CDR1 SGHNT and CDR2 YYREEE (reference sequence). Trimming pared 4 bases from V and 6 bases from J, leaving 13 bases between. The length of the CDR3 is 14 residues. Here the CDR3 reads CASSPREFAGELFF. In DNA form, the CDR3 reads TGTGCCAGCAGCCCACGGGAGTTCGCCGGGGAGCTGTTTTTT. The variable domain in full, completed from reference TRBV5-4 and TRBJ2-2, reads ETGVTQSPTHLIKTRGQQVTLRCSSQSGHNTVSWYQQALGQGPQFIFQYYREEENGRGNFPPRFSGLQFPNYSSELNVNALELDDSALYLCASSPREFAGELFFGEGSRLTVL.

The chain has TRBV5-6 and TRBJ2-5, with TRBD1 identical over 8 bases. Looked up from germline, CDR1 is SGHDT and CDR2 is YYEEEE. V trimming: 2 bases; J trimming: 5 bases; junction bases outside the gene matches: 5. This CDR3 spans 14 amino acids. The CDR3 here is CASSLGQGSETQYF. CDR3 coding DNA: TGTGCCAGCAGCTTAGGACAGGGATCCGAGACCCAGTACTTC. The complete variable domain, with remaining parts taken from reference TRBV5-6 and TRBJ2-5, reads DAGVTQSPTHLIKTRGQQVTLRCSPKSGHDTVSWYQQALGQGPQFIFQYYEEEERQRGNFPDRFSGHQFPNYSSELNVNALLLGDSALYLCASSLGQGSETQYFGPGTRLLVL.

This clonotype appeared many times. The chain carries TRBV9 and TRBJ2-5; 7 positions match TRBD1. The ends lost 4 bases at V and 5 bases at J; junction bases unmatched: 11. CDR1 is SGDLS, CDR2 YYNGEE, per germline. This CDR3 comprises 15 residues. CDR3 sequence (DNA): TGTGCCAGCAGCCAACCGACAGGGCCGAGGGAGACCCAGTACTTC. Translated: CASSQPTGPRETQYF.

The CDR3 DNA follows: TGTGCCAGTAGCACCTACTCCGGGACAGGGGGATCAGAGACCCAGTACTTC. It specifies CASSTYSGTGGSETQYF. The chain uses TRBV19 and TRBJ2-5, with TRBD1 matching 11 bases. V dropped 6 bases and J dropped 4; count of bases not matched to a gene: 13. This CDR3 is built from 17 residues. Germline V gene lookup returns CDR1 LNHDA and CDR2 SQIVND (reference sequence).

This clonotype showed up just a few times. The chain combines TRBV28 with TRBJ2-7; TRBD2 matches 13 bases. The V gene's germline CDR1 is MDHEN and CDR2 SYDVKM. V was clipped by 5 bases and J by 6 bases; unmatched bases: 10. This CDR3 has 16 amino acids. This CDR3 reads CASSPTSGRSWSEQYF. The CDR3 coding sequence is TGTGCCAGCAGTCCGACTAGCGGGAGGTCGTGGTCCGAGCAGTACTTC. Looking up the rest from reference TRBV28 and TRBJ2-7 gives the full variable domain: DVKVTQSSRYLVKRTGEKVFLECVQDMDHENMFWYRQDPGLGLRLIYFSYDVKMKEKGDIPEGYSVSREKKERFSLILESASTNQTSMYLCASSPTSGRSWSEQYFGPGTRLTVT.

In its sample, this clonotype was seen a few times. The chain uses TRBV20-1 and TRBJ1-5; tentative D call: TRBD1 (5 bases). This CDR3 region has 13 residues. The germline V and J ends were trimmed by 1 base and 4 bases, with 8 bases remaining between them. Germline assignment: CDR1 DFQATT and CDR2 SNEGSKA (reference sequence). CDR3 DNA: TGCAGTGCTAGAGTCGCAGGGAATCAGCCCCAGCATTTT. This gives the protein CSARVAGNQPQHF.

Many counts were recorded for this clonotype. The chain is built from TRBV27 and TRBJ2-7, with a weak D call TRBD1 (6 bases). The CDR3 runs to 15 residues. The germline CDR1 and CDR2 sequences are MNHEY and SMNVEV (reference sequence). V dropped 5 bases and J dropped 2 bases, with 16 bases sitting between them. CDR3 loop: CASSGGQLPTYEQYF. The CDR3 DNA is TGTGCCAGCAGTGGAGGACAGTTGCCTACCTACGAGCAGTACTTC.

This clonotype has a count of ten or more. The genes are TRBV11-2 and TRBJ2-1, with 8 bases aligning to TRBD1. The CDR3 loop spans 15 amino acids. Per the germline V gene, CDR1 is SGHAT and CDR2 is FQNNGV. V dropped 3 bases and J dropped 5; count of bases not matched to a gene: 6. CDR3 region: CASSFQGATHNEQFF. CDR3 DNA: TGTGCCAGCAGCTTCCAGGGGGCTACCCACAATGAGCAGTTCTTC.

This clonotype has just a few counts. The rearrangement joins TRBV6-1 to TRBJ2-7; no clear D. This CDR3 is built from 12 residues. Between the trimmed V and J ends, which lost 6 bases and 7 bases, there was a span of 13 bases. CDR1 and CDR2 from the germline V gene are MNHNS and SASEGT. The CDR3 DNA reads as TGTGCCAGCAGGACCGACTGGAAAGAGCAGTACTTC. Its translation is CASRTDWKEQYF.

Note on this clonotype: A single base separates this from a much larger clone, so it may be a read error. No conserved phenylalanine or tryptophan ends this CDR3, so it is likely a read error. The chain joins TRBV6-5 to TRBJ2-5, with TRBD2 matching over 8 bases. Germline V gene data show CDR1 as MNHEY and CDR2 as SVGAGI. The length of the CDR3 is 15 residues. V lost 2 bases, J lost 7 bases, and 9 bases stayed unmatched. The CDR3 DNA is TGTGCCAGCAGTTACCCGGGAGGGAAACGGATGACCCAGTACTCC. Protein: CASSYPGGKRMTQYS.

This clonotype was observed many times. This chain connects TRBV12-3 or TRBV12-4 to TRBJ1-1; D remains unclear. V was cut by 5 bases and J by 1 base, with 17 bases left in between. The CDR3 runs 16 residues. The CDR3 reads CASSPYPGRTNTEAFF. The CDR3 region has the DNA TGTGCCAGCAGTCCCTACCCCGGACGGACGAACACTGAAGCTTTCTTT.

The table lists this clonotype with a few counts. The V call is TRBV4-3, the J call TRBJ2-7; possibly TRBD2 for D (6 bases). The CDR3 contains 14 residues. V gave up 4 bases and J gave up 6 bases, with 16 bases separating them. From germline, CDR1 is LGHNA and CDR2 YSLEER. CDR3 DNA sequence: TGCGCCAGCAGCCGGGGGGTCATTAATGCCGAGCAGTACTTC. This encodes CASSRGVINAEQYF.

This clonotype was seen ten or more times. The chain is built from TRBV12-3 or TRBV12-4 and TRBJ2-5; D is possibly TRBD2 (6 bases). The CDR3 totals 16 residues. Trimming took 5 bases from V and 4 from J, leaving 20 bases between them. The CDR3, as DNA: TGTGCCAGCAGTCCTGGGACCTCCGGGCGGGGAGAGACCCAGTACTTC. Translated, it gives CASSPGTSGRGETQYF.

The chain links TRBV7-9 to TRBJ2-2, with D maybe TRBD1 (6 bases). The CDR3 contains 16 residues. CDR1 is SEHNR, CDR2 FQNEAQ, per germline (reference sequence). V lost 2 bases, J lost 2 bases, and 12 bases lay in between. As DNA, the CDR3 is TGTGCCAGCAGCTTATCCTACAGGGCTAACACCGGGGAGCTGTTTTTT. This encodes CASSLSYRANTGELFF. Full variable domain (missing parts from reference TRBV7-9 and TRBJ2-2): DTGVSQNPRHKITKRGQNVTFRCDPISEHNRLYWYRQTLGQGPEFLTYFQNEAQLEKSRLLSDRFSAERPKGSFSTLEIQRTEQGDSAMYLCASSLSYRANTGELFFGEGSRLTVL.

The chain is built from TRBV20-1 and TRBJ2-3; 8 bases are a match to TRBD2. V shed 0 bases, J shed 2 bases, and the junction held 7 bases outside the gene matches. The CDR3 sequence is 16 residues long. CDR1 DFQATT and CDR2 SNEGSKA come from the germline V gene (reference sequence). CDR3 amino acids: CSARDWLAGNTDTQYF. CDR3 DNA sequence: TGCAGTGCTAGAGATTGGCTAGCGGGCAACACAGATACGCAGTATTTT.

This clonotype was observed a handful of times. The chain is built from TRBV4-1 and TRBJ2-7; D may be TRBD2 (5 bases). Germline V gives CDR1 MGHRA, CDR2 YSYEKL. V lost 4 bases and J 0 bases, leaving 10 bases between the germline ends. The CDR3 consists of 14 residues. The CDR3 DNA is TGCGCCAGCAGCCCTTATCGGGACTCCTACGAGCAGTACTTC. Protein sequence: CASSPYRDSYEQYF.

This clonotype was seen ten or more times. The chain couples TRBV24-1 to TRBJ1-1; D gene unclear. The CDR3 contains 12 residues. Germline CDR1 and CDR2: KGHDR and SFDVKD. Trimming took 6 bases from V and 3 from J, leaving 7 bases between them. CDR3 nucleotide sequence: TGTGCCACCAGTTCAACAGACACTGAAGCTTTCTTT. Protein sequence: CATSSTDTEAFF.

This clonotype was counted at least ten times. This sequence joins TRBV30 and TRBJ2-5; D may be TRBD1 or TRBD2 (5 bases each). CDR1 and CDR2 (germline): GTSNPN, SVGIG (reference sequence). V dropped 5 bases and J dropped 2 bases, with 9 bases sitting between them. This CDR3 comprises 12 residues. CDR3 in amino acids: CAWGGPQETQYF. In DNA form, the CDR3 reads TGTGCCTGGGGGGGACCACAAGAGACCCAGTACTTC.

This clonotype was recorded at least ten times. This rearrangement joins TRBV7-2 to TRBJ2-2, with D unresolved. V lost 6 bases, J lost 1 base, and 9 bases lay in between. The CDR3 has 14 amino acids. Germline CDR1 reads SGHTA; CDR2 reads FQGNSA. In DNA, the CDR3 is TGTGCCAGCAGTGCGTCACGGAACACCGGGGAGCTGTTTTTT. It is translated as CASSASRNTGELFF.

This clonotype was found many times. The rearrangement uses TRBV7-2 and TRBJ1-2; TRBD1 matches at 9 bases. The germline V gene encodes CDR1 SGHTA and CDR2 FQGNSA. CDR3 length: 15 residues. The V and J ends lost 5 bases and 5 bases, in that order; junction bases with no gene match: 9. The CDR3 protein is CASSPAGTGPYGYTF. The CDR3 region has the DNA TGTGCCAGCAGCCCAGCCGGGACAGGGCCATATGGCTACACCTTC.

The table lists this clonotype with many counts. This chain connects TRBV28 to TRBJ2-7; no reliable D call. V was trimmed by 5 bases and J by 0 bases, leaving 8 bases between them. The CDR3 runs 13 residues. CDR1 MDHEN and CDR2 SYDVKM come from the germline V gene. The CDR3 region is CASSLAYSYEQYF. The CDR3 nucleotides are TGTGCCAGCAGTCTCGCGTACTCCTACGAGCAGTACTTC.

The chain recombines TRBV15 with TRBJ1-5, with TRBD1 as a possible D gene (6 bases). The germline CDR1 and CDR2 sequences are LNHNV and YYDKDF (reference sequence). This CDR3 spans 16 amino acids. V was cut by 1 base and J by 4 bases, with 14 bases left in between. The CDR3 reads CATSRAPGTHNQPQHF. CDR3 in DNA: TGTGCCACCAGCAGAGCCCCCGGGACACATAATCAGCCCCAGCATTTT.

The CDR3 spells CSARVRDSSNQPQHF. DNA for the CDR3: TGCAGTGCTAGGGTCCGGGACTCGAGCAATCAGCCCCAGCATTTT. The chain is built from TRBV20-1 and TRBJ1-5; D might be TRBD1 (5 bases). In germline, CDR1 is DFQATT, CDR2 SNEGSKA (reference sequence). V was cut by 3 bases and J by 1 base, with 13 bases left in between. This CDR3 has 15 residues.

Only a few counts were recorded for this clonotype. DNA of the CDR3: TGTGCCAGCAGCCCCCGGACTAATCCCGGGGAGCTGTTTTTT. It is translated as CASSPRTNPGELFF. The rearrangement uses TRBV7-3 and TRBJ2-2, with a weak D call TRBD2 (6 bases). Trimming pared 5 bases from V and 6 bases from J, leaving 13 bases between. Germline CDR1 SGHTA, CDR2 FQGTGA. The CDR3 contains 14 residues.

The chain has TRBV19 and TRBJ2-5; weak D call: TRBD1 (5 bases). Germline assignment: CDR1 LNHDA and CDR2 SQIVND (reference sequence). The CDR3 is 17 residues long. With 1 base removed from V and 2 bases from J, the gap between germline ends came to 17 bases. CDR3 DNA: TGTGCCAGTAGTATAGGGAAGCCAGGGTCTCTACAAGAGACCCAGTACTTC. Protein product: CASSIGKPGSLQETQYF.

V usage is TRBV24-1 and J usage is TRBJ1-4; 9 bases agree with TRBD1. Unmatched junction bases numbered 14, after V lost 8 bases and J lost 8 bases. The germline V gene encodes CDR1 KGHDR and CDR2 SFDVKD. The CDR3 has 16 residues. CDR3 loop: CATTPVPGQGEEKLFF. CDR3 nucleotide sequence: TGTGCCACCACCCCCGTGCCGGGACAGGGAGAGGAAAAACTGTTTTTT.

This chain joins TRBV15 and TRBJ2-5; D gene uncertain. The V and J ends lost 0 bases and 3 bases respectively, with 14 bases between them. CDR3 length: 16 amino acids. The germline CDR1 and CDR2 sequences are LNHNV and YYDKDF (reference sequence). CDR3 DNA: TGTGCCACCAGCAGAGATCGGCTTCTTGGTAAAGAGACCCAGTACTTC. Amino acid sequence: CATSRDRLLGKETQYF.